These T cell receptor beta chains were read from a single sample in a study of T cell responses to AZD1222 COVID-19 vaccine. TCRdb's copy holds only in-frame clones and misses some; the assay was immunoSEQ multiplex PCR. In the table there are approximately 150,000 clones, less than 95% of which are singletons. The source was peripheral blood, collected 28 days after the second AZD1222 dose. Source of these receptors: an adult who received the AZD1222 COVID-19 vaccine. The CDR3 runs from the conserved cysteine through the conserved F or W. Each record gives: V gene, clone size, J gene, D gene, CDR3 protein, CDR3 DNA. The D gene is left open where the match is weak. Not every row has a clone size; where given, it reads once, few, many or a size class.

>TRBV24-1|NA|TRBJ1-2|NA
CATSDLQGGYTF
TGTGCCACCAGTGATTTGCAGGGTGGCTACACCTTC
>TRBV7-2|NA|TRBJ2-7|TRBD1
CASSSLFRDRNNEQYF
TGTGCCAGCAGCTCCCTCTTCCGGGACAGGAACAACGAGCAGTACTTC
>TRBV10-3|once|TRBJ2-3|NA
CAISESSSSDTQYF
TGTGCCATCAGTGAGTCGTCTAGCTCAGATACGCAGTATTTT
>TRBV11-2|NA|TRBJ2-5|TRBD1
CASSARQGETQYF
TGTGCCAGCAGCGCCCGACAGGGGGAGACCCAGTACTTC
>TRBV28|NA|TRBJ2-7|TRBD2
CASSPETSGIYEQYF
TGTGCCAGCAGCCCCGAGACTAGCGGGATATACGAGCAGTACTTC
>TRBV9|NA|TRBJ1-3|NA
CASSVGQPIISGNTIYF
TGTGCCAGCAGCGTAGGCCAGCCCATTATCTCTGGAAACACCATATATTTT
>TRBV18|NA|TRBJ2-2|NA
CASSPSPGELFF
TGTGCCAGCTCACCTAGTCCCGGGGAGCTGTTTTTT
>TRBV30|few|TRBJ1-4|TRBD1
CAWGYGDSNEKLFF
TGTGCCTGGGGGTATGGGGACAGCAATGAAAAACTGTTTTTT
>TRBV2|NA|TRBJ1-2|NA
CASSGGQGPYGYTF
TGTGCCAGCAGTGGGGGGCAGGGCCCCTATGGCTACACCTTC
>TRBV28|NA|TRBJ1-5|NA
CASSRQTPTARLNQPQHF
TGTGCCAGCAGCAGACAAACCCCGACGGCGCGACTCAATCAGCCCCAGCATTTT
>TRBV4-3|NA|TRBJ1-6|NA
CASSPQTYYNSPLHF
TGCGCCAGCAGCCCACAAACTTATTATAATTCACCCCTCCACTTT
>TRBV5-4|NA|TRBJ2-3|TRBD2
CASSLAPTSGGESQYF
TGTGCCAGCAGCTTGGCCCCGACTAGCGGGGGCGAATCGCAGTATTTT
>TRBV6-2/TRBV6-3|NA|TRBJ2-5|NA
CASSYSTEKETQYF
TGTGCCAGCAGTTACTCGACAGAGAAAGAGACCCAGTACTTC
>TRBV7-2|NA|TRBJ2-5|NA
CASSSAQETQYF
TGTGCCAGCTCGAGTGCCCAAGAGACCCAGTACTTC
>TRBV5-1|NA|TRBJ1-1|NA
CASSLDGGGTEAFF
TGCGCCAGCAGCTTGGACGGGGGAGGGACTGAAGCTTTCTTT
>TRBV5-1|once|TRBJ1-3|TRBD1
CASSEGQGRGNTIYF
TGCGCCAGCAGCGAAGGACAGGGGAGGGGAAACACCATATATTTT
>TRBV25-1|NA|TRBJ2-7|TRBD1
CASSRTGTGAEQYF
TGTGCCAGCAGTCGTACCGGGACAGGGGCCGAGCAGTACTTC
>TRBV19|NA|TRBJ1-5|NA
CASSIDKEGSNQPQHF
TGTGCCAGTAGTATAGATAAGGAGGGTAGCAATCAGCCCCAGCATTTT
>TRBV11-2|NA|TRBJ2-1|NA
CASSLRNSGYNEQFF
TGTGCCAGCAGCTTACGTAACTCGGGCTACAATGAGCAGTTCTTC
>TRBV11-1|NA|TRBJ2-4|TRBD2
CASSSYGLVTYF
TGTGCCAGCAGCTCTTATGGACTAGTAACCTACTTC
>TRBV6-4|NA|TRBJ2-7|TRBD2
CASSDSSMSSGAQVTYEQYF
TGTGCCAGCAGTGACTCGAGTATGTCCAGCGGGGCGCAGGTGACCTACGAGCAGTACTTC
>TRBV6-6|NA|TRBJ2-4|NA
CASSYLEGLAKNIQYF
TGTGCCAGCAGTTACTTGGAGGGGTTGGCCAAAAACATTCAGTACTTC
>TRBV7-2|NA|TRBJ1-2|TRBD1
CASLSGQKIYGYTF
TGTGCCAGCCTTTCGGGACAGAAGATCTATGGCTACACCTTC
>TRBV29-1|NA|TRBJ1-2|NA
CSVSRPNGDYGYTF
TGCAGCGTTTCTAGACCCAATGGGGACTATGGCTACACCTTC
>TRBV6-2/TRBV6-3|NA|TRBJ1-1|NA
CASTPKGTSRNTEAFF
TGTGCCAGCACCCCTAAAGGGACCTCGAGGAACACTGAAGCTTTCTTT
>TRBV10-1|NA|TRBJ1-3|NA
CASSDDGLLNTIYF
TGCGCCAGCAGTGATGATGGACTTTTAAACACCATATATTTT
>TRBV11-2|NA|TRBJ2-4|NA
CASSWGEGSDQYF
TGTGCCAGCAGCTGGGGGGAAGGGAGTGATCAGTACTTC
>TRBV14|NA|TRBJ1-6|TRBD1
CASSERDRGQSPLHF
TGTGCCAGCAGCGAAAGGGACAGGGGACAATCACCCCTCCACTTT
>TRBV10-3|NA|TRBJ1-4|NA
CAISESRTTTNEKLFF
TGTGCCATCAGTGAAAGTCGGACAACAACTAATGAAAAACTGTTTTTT
>TRBV7-9|NA|TRBJ2-2|NA
CASSSSGSGTTGELFF
TGTGCCAGCAGCTCGTCGGGTAGCGGCACCACCGGGGAGCTGTTTTTT
>TRBV5-1|NA|TRBJ1-1|NA
CASAGLPHNSSNTEAFF
TGCGCCAGCGCCGGGCTACCGCACAATAGTTCGAACACTGAAGCTTTCTTT
>TRBV5-4|once|TRBJ1-3|NA
CASSSQGSNTIYF
TGTGCCAGCAGCTCGCAGGGGTCAAACACCATATATTTT
>TRBV10-3|NA|TRBJ1-2|TRBD1
CAITDRGGGYTF
TGTGCCATTACCGACAGGGGCGGTGGCTACACCTTC
>TRBV4-2|once|TRBJ2-3|TRBD2
CASSQENGGNTQYF
TGTGCCAGCAGCCAAGAGAACGGGGGGAACACGCAGTATTTT
>TRBV10-2|NA|TRBJ1-5|NA
CASSESDSNQPQHF
TGCGCCAGCAGTGAGTCAGACAGCAATCAGCCCCAGCATTTT
>TRBV27|NA|TRBJ2-6|NA
CASSRVSPSGANVLTF
TGTGCCAGCTCTAGGGTTTCCCCGTCTGGGGCCAACGTCCTGACTTTC
>TRBV7-9|NA|TRBJ2-4|NA
CASSLIRWTELAKNIQYF
TGTGCCAGCAGCTTAATTCGCTGGACAGAATTAGCCAAAAACATTCAGTACTTC
>TRBV19|NA|TRBJ1-5|TRBD1
CASSIRSGQDSNQPQHF
TGTGCCAGTAGTATTCGGTCGGGACAGGATAGCAATCAGCCCCAGCATTTT
>TRBV7-9|NA|TRBJ1-4|NA
CASSLADSPEKLFF
TGTGCCAGCAGCTTAGCGGACAGCCCCGAAAAACTGTTTTTT
>TRBV4-3|NA|TRBJ2-1|NA
CASSQVVAVGSYNEQFF
TGCGCCAGCAGCCAAGTAGTAGCGGTCGGCTCCTACAATGAGCAGTTCTTC
>TRBV6-4|NA|TRBJ2-1|NA
CASSLRFGGNEQFF
TGTGCCAGCAGTCTTCGGTTTGGGGGGAATGAGCAGTTCTTC
>TRBV6-5|NA|TRBJ1-4|NA
CASSKTSTNEKLFF
TGTGCCAGCAGCAAAACGTCTACTAATGAAAAACTGTTTTTT
>TRBV27|NA|TRBJ1-2|NA
CASSPTDRPLGGYTF
TGTGCCAGCAGCCCCACCGACAGGCCCTTGGGGGGCTACACCTTC
>TRBV5-1|NA|TRBJ1-1|NA
CASSFAALQTMNTEAFF
TGCGCCAGCAGCTTCGCCGCGTTACAGACTATGAACACTGAAGCTTTCTTT
>TRBV4-2|NA|TRBJ1-6|NA
CASSPALVGNSPLHF
TGTGCCAGCAGCCCCGCCTTGGTTGGTAATTCACCCCTCCACTTT
>TRBV5-5|NA|TRBJ1-1|NA
CASSFAGAQSIEAFF
TGTGCCAGCAGCTTCGCAGGGGCGCAAAGCATTGAAGCTTTCTTT
>TRBV15|NA|TRBJ2-1|NA
CATSSRSMREHYNEQFF
TGTGCCACCAGCAGCCGTTCGATGAGGGAGCACTACAATGAGCAGTTCTTC
>TRBV28|NA|TRBJ1-2|TRBD1
CASSFSRQGSDYGYTF
TGTGCCAGCAGTTTTTCACGACAGGGTAGTGACTATGGCTACACCTTC
>TRBV30|NA|TRBJ2-7|TRBD1
CAWGGQGISYEQYF
TGTGCCTGGGGGGGACAGGGAATCTCCTACGAGCAGTACTTC
>TRBV10-2|NA|TRBJ2-7|NA
CASSERGDEQYF
TGCGCCAGCAGTGAGAGGGGTGACGAGCAGTACTTC
>TRBV5-1|NA|TRBJ1-1|NA
CASSLKPENTEAFF
TGCGCCAGCAGCTTGAAACCGGAGAACACTGAAGCTTTCTTT
>TRBV24-1|once|TRBJ1-3|TRBD1
CATSDADRGGNTIYF
TGTGCCACCAGTGATGCGGACAGGGGAGGAAACACCATATATTTT
>TRBV18|few|TRBJ2-5|NA
CASSPPLSERSQETQYF
TGTGCCAGCTCACCACCGCTGTCTGAGCGGAGCCAAGAGACCCAGTACTTC
>TRBV18|NA|TRBJ1-5|TRBD1
CASSPAGGLNQPQHF
TGTGCCAGCTCACCGGCAGGGGGTCTCAATCAGCCCCAGCATTTT
>TRBV11-3|NA|TRBJ1-2|NA
CASTSEINYGYTF
TGTGCCAGCACGTCCGAGATTAACTATGGCTACACCTTC
>TRBV3-1/TRBV3-2|NA|TRBJ1-6|TRBD1
CASSTRQGGDSPLHF
TGTGCCAGCAGCACCCGACAGGGAGGTGATTCACCCCTCCACTTT
>TRBV9|few|TRBJ2-3|NA
CASSIPGSDTQYF
TGTGCCAGCAGCATCCCCGGGTCAGATACGCAGTATTTT